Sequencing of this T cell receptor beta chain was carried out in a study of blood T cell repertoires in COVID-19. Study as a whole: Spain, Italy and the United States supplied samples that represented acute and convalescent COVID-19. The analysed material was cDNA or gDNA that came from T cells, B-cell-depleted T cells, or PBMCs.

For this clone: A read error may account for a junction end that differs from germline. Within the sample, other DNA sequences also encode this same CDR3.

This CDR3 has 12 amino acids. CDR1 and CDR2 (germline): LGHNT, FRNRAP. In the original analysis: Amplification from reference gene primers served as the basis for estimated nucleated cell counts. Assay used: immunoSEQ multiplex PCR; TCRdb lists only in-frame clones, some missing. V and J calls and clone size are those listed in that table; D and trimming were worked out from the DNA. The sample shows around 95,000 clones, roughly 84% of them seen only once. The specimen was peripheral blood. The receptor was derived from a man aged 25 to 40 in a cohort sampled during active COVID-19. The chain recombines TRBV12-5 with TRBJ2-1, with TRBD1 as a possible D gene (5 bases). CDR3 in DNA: TGTGCTAGTGGCCCAGGGTACAGTGAGCAGTTCTTC. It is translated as CASGPGYSEQFF.